This T cell receptor (beta chain) was sequenced for a study of OX40 agonist ivuxolimab in advanced cancers. Study details: In this cohort, patients received ivuxolimab, an agonistic anti-OX40 (CD134) antibody. Partial responses, seen in three patients, involved one hepatocellular carcinoma and two cutaneous melanomas. Patients in dose escalation had liver, melanoma, kidney or head and neck cancers.

The method was immunoSEQ multiplex PCR; TCRdb's version includes in-frame clones alone and lacks a portion of them. The profile shows around 77,000 clones, approximately 92% of them singletons. Blood samples were obtained at baseline, cycle 4 day 1, and cycle 7 day 1. Sequenced material: CD4+ or CD8+ T cells sorted from blood, taken in a trial of the OX40 agonist ivuxolimab. The sequence was collected from an adult with an advanced solid tumor such as melanoma, head and neck, liver or kidney cancer.

The CDR3 here is CASNLGTDTQYF. The DNA for the CDR3 is TGTGCCAGCAACCTCGGCACAGATACGCAGTATTTT. The chain couples TRBV2 to TRBJ2-3; no definite D call. The germline V gene has CDR1 SNHLY and CDR2 FYNNEI. CDR3 length: 12 amino acids. V was trimmed by 7 bases and J by 1 base, leaving 6 bases between them.